This TCR beta chain originates from a study of T-cell memory formation after mild COVID-19. About the research overall: There were largely donor-specific TCR clusters.

This CDR3 has 14 residues. V lost 1 base, J lost 9 bases, and 14 bases lay in between. Germline CDR1 is SGHRS and CDR2 is YFSETQ. Researchers used 5'RACE with constant-segment primers to make TCR alpha and TCR beta cDNA libraries that carry sample barcodes and UMIs. MiXCR, applied by TCRdb to the 5' RACE reads, yields one record per CDR3 protein. The repertoire consists of 350,000 or so distinct CDR3 sequences, with about an eighth occurring once and the leading ten covering 20% to 25%. The sequence derives from a man aged 18 to 29 who had mild COVID-19 (a few samples of this study predate the infection). Cell type and time point are not known. Sequencing input: PBMCs or a T cell subset sorted from them (not recorded which). The chain has TRBV5-1 and TRBJ2-1, with D possibly being TRBD1 or TRBD2 (5 bases each). The CDR3 DNA reads as TGCGCCAGCAGCTTGTTTACCGGGGCTTCTGAGCAGTTCTTC. Translation: CASSLFTGASEQFF.